This T cell receptor (beta chain) was sequenced during a study of blood T cell repertoires in COVID-19. For the study at large: Researchers got acute and convalescent COVID-19 samples from the United States, Italy and Spain. T cells, B-cell-depleted T cells, or PBMCs provided the cDNA or gDNA that served as material.

In the original processing: Estimation of nucleated cell counts was performed using reference gene primer amplification. Assay: immunoSEQ multiplex PCR; the TCRdb copy retains only in-frame clones and omits some. The D gene and trimming were derived from the DNA, and the V and J assignments and clone size from that table. The sample includes about 300,000 clones, around nine tenths of them seen just once. This CDR3 contains 16 residues. V shed 5 bases and J 0 bases; nucleotides not matched to a gene: 5. Germline V CDR1 and CDR2: LNHDA, SQIVND (reference sequence). The sequencing sample was made of peripheral blood. This sequence originates from a man aged 70-80 years with acute or convalescent COVID-19. The chain uses TRBV19 and TRBJ2-1; TRBD2 matches at 9 bases. The CDR3 DNA sequence: TGTGCCAGTAGTGAGCTAGCGGGGCTCTCCTACAATGAGCAGTTCTTC. This translates into CASSELAGLSYNEQFF.